Presented here are 6 T cell receptor beta chains from one specimen sequenced in a study of T cells in Graves' hyperthyroidism and ophthalmopathy. Using RNA transcripts as the source, TCR beta CDR3 regions were amplified. During a first-round RT-PCR of the TCR CDR3, the HTBI primer set was used. TCRdb used MiXCR to reprocess the multiplex PCR reads, holding one entry per CDR3 protein. The sample holds about 610,000 distinct CDR3 sequences, roughly 14% seen once. The specimen was blood. Receptors were obtained from a woman aged 40 to 50 with Graves' ophthalmopathy.

Many counts were recorded for this clonotype. The J gene is TRBJ1-2, the V gene TRBV10-3, with D maybe TRBD1 (5 bases). V was shortened by 3 bases and J by 3 bases, with 14 bases between the two germline ends. The CDR3 spans 15 residues. Germline CDR1 reads ENHRY; CDR2 reads SYGVKD. CDR3 sequence (DNA): TGTGCCATCAGTGATGGGACGGACGGAGACTATGGCTACACCTTC. Protein product: CAISDGTDGDYGYTF.

Many counts were recorded for this clonotype. The chain employs TRBV4-2 and TRBJ1-1; TRBD1 agrees at 7 bases. This CDR3 has 15 amino acids. Germline CDR1 LGHNA, CDR2 YNFKEQ. V gave up 1 base and J gave up 7 bases; unmatched junction bases: 9. In DNA form, the CDR3 reads TGTGCCAGCAGCCAAGCACAGGGGATGGCTGGTGAAGCTTTCTTT. It is translated as CASSQAQGMAGEAFF.

J is TRBJ2-2 and V is TRBV14; D may be TRBD2 (5 bases). Trimming stripped 4 bases from V and 1 base from J, with 10 bases between. The CDR3 loop spans 15 amino acids. In germline, CDR1 is SGHDN, CDR2 FVKESK. DNA for the CDR3: TGTGCCAGCAGCCGGACTCTAAAGAACACCGGGGAGCTGTTTTTT. This sequence encodes CASSRTLKNTGELFF. Combining the CDR3 with reference TRBV14 and TRBJ2-2 gives the whole variable domain EAGVTQFPSHSVIEKGQTVTLRCDPISGHDNLYWYRRVMGKEIKFLLHFVKESKQDESGMPNNRFLAERTGGTYSTLKVQPAELEDSGVYFCASSRTLKNTGELFFGEGSRLTVL.

This clonotype was recorded at least ten times. The V call is TRBV10-3, the J call TRBJ1-1; D not resolved. CDR3 length: 13 amino acids. Germline values: CDR1 ENHRY, CDR2 SYGVKD. The V gene lost 5 bases and the J gene lost 0 bases, with 7 bases spanning the gap. Written as DNA, the CDR3 is TGTGCCATCAGTTTGACGGTGAACACTGAAGCTTTCTTT. Translating gives CAISLTVNTEAFF.

This clonotype occurred once. J is TRBJ1-1 and V is TRBV27, with unresolved D. The CDR3 is 17 amino acids. Germline V gene sequence: CDR1 MNHEY, CDR2 SMNVEV (reference sequence). V was trimmed by 5 bases and J by 2 bases, leaving 21 bases between them. CDR3 loop: CASSEGLNLGPNTEAFF. The CDR3 DNA reads as TGTGCCAGCAGTGAAGGCCTAAACCTAGGGCCAAACACTGAAGCTTTCTTT.

Many counts were recorded for this clonotype. The V call is TRBV24-1, the J call TRBJ2-7; 9 bases match TRBD1. V shed 8 bases and J 5 bases; nucleotides not matched to a gene: 12. The CDR3 has 15 amino acids. Germline CDR1 is KGHDR and CDR2 is SFDVKD. In nucleotides, the CDR3 is TGTGCCACCAACTCAGATCGGGACAGGGTCGACGAGCAGTACTTC. It translates to CATNSDRDRVDEQYF.